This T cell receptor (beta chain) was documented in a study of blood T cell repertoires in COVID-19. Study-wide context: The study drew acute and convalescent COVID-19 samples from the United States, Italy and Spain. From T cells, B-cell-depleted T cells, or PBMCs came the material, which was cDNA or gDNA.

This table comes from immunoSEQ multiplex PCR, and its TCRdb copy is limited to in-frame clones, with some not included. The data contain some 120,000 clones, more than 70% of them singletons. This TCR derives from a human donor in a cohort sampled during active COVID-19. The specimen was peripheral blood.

The CDR3 sequence: CASSRTSGRYEQYF. Here the CDR3 DNA reads TGTGCCAGCAGTCGGACTAGCGGGCGCTACGAGCAGTACTTC. This chain links TRBV6-2 or TRBV6-3 with TRBJ2-7, with 11 positions matching TRBD2. V shed 5 bases and J 3 bases; nucleotides not matched to a gene: 3. Per the germline V gene, CDR1 is MNHEY and CDR2 is SVGEGT. CDR3 size: 14 residues.